This T cell receptor beta chain was captured in a study of T cells in Graves' hyperthyroidism and ophthalmopathy. Notes on the study in general: Most clonotypes that expanded in the thyroid above 0.001 also showed up in blood.

This clonotype was recorded many times. Antigen specificity is unknown. There were TCR beta CDR3 regions amplified from RNA transcripts. A set of HTBI primers served as the primers for a first-round RT-PCR of the TCR CDR3. TCRdb processed the multiplex PCR reads anew with MiXCR; each CDR3 protein has one entry. The repertoire holds over 200,000 distinct CDR3 sequences, 15% to 20% seen once, with roughly two fifths in the top ten. Subjects aged 18 to 65 presented with newly diagnosed hyperthyroidism of less than 2 months' duration. Material: blood. The clonotype comes from a middle-aged man with Graves' hyperthyroidism.

CDR3 bases: TGCAGTGCTAGAGCTTCGAGTAGCGGGGGTGGGAATGAGCAGTTCTTC. Protein product: CSARASSSGGGNEQFF. V usage is TRBV20-1 and J usage is TRBJ2-1; 9 bases match TRBD2. The CDR3 has 16 residues. Germline loops: CDR1 DFQATT, CDR2 SNEGSKA (reference sequence). V trimming: 1 base; J trimming: 7 bases; junction bases outside the gene matches: 11.